Each of the 3 T cell receptor beta chains below was sequenced from the same sample in a study of STAT5B mutations in CD4+ large granular lymphocyte leukemia (dated by TCRdb to 2021 to 2024). The library was obtained by the immunoSEQ multiplex PCR assay. The table was pulled from immuneACCESS by TCRdb, which kept in-frame rearrangements only. Such tables lose some clones; where checked, under half of the loss comes from unresolved V genes, and the rest has no known cause. The sample yields around 29,000 clones; over 70% were counted once. The top ten hold around 1% of the sample. Sequenced input: CD4+ T cells from blood buffy coats. These receptors came from a human donor in good health.

This chain connects TRBV7-9 to TRBJ2-7; 7 bases line up with TRBD1. The CDR3 runs 14 residues. Unmatched junction bases numbered 10, after V lost 5 bases and J lost 6 bases. Per germline, CDR1 SEHNR and CDR2 FQNEAQ (reference sequence). The CDR3 is CASSLGTAAPEQYF. The CDR3 nucleotides read TGTGCCAGCAGCCTCGGGACAGCAGCACCCGAGCAGTACTTC.

V usage is TRBV2 and J usage is TRBJ2-2, with 8 bases that match TRBD1. The CDR3 covers 13 residues. Germline V gene lookup returns CDR1 SNHLY and CDR2 FYNNEI. Losses at the gene ends were 9 bases for V and 6 bases for J; bases not matched to a gene: 6. The CDR3 DNA reads TGTGCCAGTTCCGGACAGGGTGCCGGGGAGCTGTTTTTT. As protein: CASSGQGAGELFF.

This clone was seen more than once but under ten times. The V call is TRBV4-2, the J call TRBJ2-5; D possibly corresponds to TRBD2 (6 bases). V lost 4 bases to trimming and J lost 1 base, with 10 bases between them. The CDR3 is 14 residues long. The germline CDR1 and CDR2 sequences are LGHNA and YNFKEQ. The CDR3 DNA sequence: TGTGCCAGCAGCCCCAACGGGGGCCAAGAGACCCAGTACTTC. Translated, it gives CASSPNGGQETQYF.